Following are 9 T cell receptor beta chains from one sample sequenced in a study of cytomegalovirus exposure and HLA in healthy donors. Researchers ran the PCR with 60 Vbeta and 13 Jbeta primers. The repertoire was sequenced with immunoSEQ multiplex PCR; TCRdb's copy has only in-frame clones and lacks some. The sample contains more than 150,000 clones, around 76% of which appear only once. What was sequenced was PBMCs. Receptors were obtained from a man aged 40-49 years in good health and CMV-seronegative.

The genes are TRBV2 and TRBJ1-2; tentatively, D is TRBD1 (5 bases). CDR3 size: 14 residues. Germline CDR1 and CDR2: SNHLY and FYNNEI. The V end was cut by 6 bases, the J end by 3 bases, with 14 bases between. This chain's CDR3 is CASRERGGDYGYTF. The DNA of the CDR3 is TGTGCCAGCAGGGAAAGGGGAGGTGACTATGGCTACACCTTC.

This sequence joins TRBV30 and TRBJ2-1; 12 bases are shared with TRBD1. The V gene end was trimmed by 4 bases and the J gene end by 9 bases; junction bases not matched to a gene: 10. Germline CDR1 is GTSNPN and CDR2 is SVGIG (reference sequence). CDR3 size: 15 residues. The CDR3 DNA reads TGTGCCTGGATTCCCCGGGACAGGGGGCGTGGTGAGCAGTTCTTC. The encoded protein is CAWIPRDRGRGEQFF. Complete variable domain (other parts from reference TRBV30 and TRBJ2-1): SQTIHQWPATLVQPVGSPLSLECTVEGTSNPNLYWYRQAAGRGLQLLFYSVGIGQISSEVPQNLSASRPQDRQFILSSKKLLLSDSGFYLCAWIPRDRGRGEQFFGPGTRLTVL.

This clone was picked up one time. V is TRBV5-1 and J is TRBJ2-1; tentatively, D is TRBD1 (5 bases). Germline V gives CDR1 SGHRS, CDR2 YFSETQ. V was clipped by 0 bases and J by 8 bases, with 9 bases between them. This CDR3 contains 13 residues. Here the CDR3 reads CASSLEQGYEQFF. The CDR3 DNA is TGCGCCAGCAGCTTGGAGCAGGGTTATGAGCAGTTCTTC.

This sequence joins TRBV11-2 and TRBJ1-5; TRBD1 aligns across 7 bases. Trimming cost V 1 base and J 1 base; bases outside gene matches: 4. This CDR3 has 16 residues. CDR1 and CDR2 from the germline V gene are SGHAT and FQNNGV. The CDR3 loop is CASSLVGRGSNQPQHF. The CDR3, as DNA: TGTGCCAGCAGCTTAGTAGGCAGGGGGAGCAATCAGCCCCAGCATTTT.

CDR3 DNA: TGTGCCAGCAGTGACTCGCGGGGGGGGTGGAATGAGCAGTTCTTC. Its protein product is CASSDSRGGWNEQFF. The chain has TRBV2 and TRBJ2-1; 9 bases align to TRBD2. The CDR3 is 15 amino acids. J gave up 7 bases and V 3 bases, and 7 bases lay outside the gene matches. Germline values: CDR1 SNHLY, CDR2 FYNNEI.

The chain links TRBV5-1 to TRBJ2-3, with 9 bases that match TRBD1. CDR1 SGHRS and CDR2 YFSETQ come from the germline V gene. V gave up 4 bases and J gave up 0 bases; unmatched junction bases: 6. The CDR3 runs 16 residues. The CDR3 region has the DNA TGCGCCAGCAGCGAGGACAGGGGACTAAGCACAGATACGCAGTATTTT. Its protein is CASSEDRGLSTDTQYF.

The chain joins TRBV27 to TRBJ2-1, with 8 bases lining up with TRBD2. The CDR3 length is 16 residues. V lost 1 base and J lost 0; bases outside the gene matches: 2. Germline V gene data show CDR1 as MNHEY and CDR2 as SMNVEV (reference sequence). The DNA for the CDR3 is TGTGCCAGCAGTTTATACGGGACTAGCTCCTACAATGAGCAGTTCTTC. Translated: CASSLYGTSSYNEQFF.

This clone was counted between two and nine times. J is TRBJ2-4 and V is TRBV9; maybe TRBD1 (6 bases). This CDR3 comprises 14 residues. Trimming stripped 4 bases from V and 4 bases from J, with 12 bases between. Germline V gene sequence: CDR1 SGDLS, CDR2 YYNGEE. CDR3 amino acids: CASSPDRFKNIQYF. CDR3 coding DNA: TGTGCCAGCAGCCCCGACAGGTTTAAAAACATTCAGTACTTC.

This clone appeared once. The V call is TRBV9, the J call TRBJ1-4, with 7 bases lining up with TRBD1. With 0 bases clipped from V and 7 bases from J, the junction kept 15 bases outside the gene matches. The CDR3 is made up of 18 amino acids. Germline V gene lookup returns CDR1 SGDLS and CDR2 YYNGEE. CDR3 region: CASSVATGVVGRGEKLFF. The CDR3 DNA reads TGTGCCAGCAGCGTAGCTACAGGGGTTGTGGGGCGCGGTGAAAAACTGTTTTTT.